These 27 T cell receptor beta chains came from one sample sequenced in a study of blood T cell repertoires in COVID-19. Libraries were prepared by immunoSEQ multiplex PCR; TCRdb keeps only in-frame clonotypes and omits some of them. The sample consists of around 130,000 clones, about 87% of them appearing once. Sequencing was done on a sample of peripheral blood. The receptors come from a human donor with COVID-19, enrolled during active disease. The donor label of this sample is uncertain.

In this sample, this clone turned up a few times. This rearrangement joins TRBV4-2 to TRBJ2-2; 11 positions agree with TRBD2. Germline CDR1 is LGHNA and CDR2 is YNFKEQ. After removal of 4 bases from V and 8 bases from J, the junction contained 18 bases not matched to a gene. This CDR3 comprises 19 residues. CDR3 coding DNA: TGTGCCAGCAGCCGAATTCCTGTAGCGGGGGGGCGAGGACTAGGGGAGCTGTTTTTT. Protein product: CASSRIPVAGGRGLGELFF.

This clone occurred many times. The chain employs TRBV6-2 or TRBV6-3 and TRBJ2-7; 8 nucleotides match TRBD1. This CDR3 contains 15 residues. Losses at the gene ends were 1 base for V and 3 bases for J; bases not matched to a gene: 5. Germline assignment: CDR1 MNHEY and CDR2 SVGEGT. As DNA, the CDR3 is TGTGCCAGCAGTTACTACTGGACAGGGTACTACGAGCAGTACTTC. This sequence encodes CASSYYWTGYYEQYF.

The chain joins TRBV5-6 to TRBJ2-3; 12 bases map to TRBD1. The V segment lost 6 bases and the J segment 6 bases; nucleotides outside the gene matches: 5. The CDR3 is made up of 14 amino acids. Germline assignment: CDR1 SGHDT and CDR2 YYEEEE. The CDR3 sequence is CASTEGQGADTQYF. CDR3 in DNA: TGTGCCAGCACCGAGGGACAGGGGGCCGATACGCAGTATTTT.

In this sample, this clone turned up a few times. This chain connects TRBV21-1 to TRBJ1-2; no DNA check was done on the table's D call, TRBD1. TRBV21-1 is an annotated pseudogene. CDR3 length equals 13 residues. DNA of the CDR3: TGTGCCAGCAGCAAAGTGGGGGCGGGTGGCTACACCTTC. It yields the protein CASSKVGAGGYTF.

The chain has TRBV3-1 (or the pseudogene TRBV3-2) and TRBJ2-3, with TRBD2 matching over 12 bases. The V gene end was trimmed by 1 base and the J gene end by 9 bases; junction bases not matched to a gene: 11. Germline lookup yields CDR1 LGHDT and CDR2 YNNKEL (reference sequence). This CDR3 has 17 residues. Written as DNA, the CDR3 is TGTGCCAGCAGCCAAGCTAGCGGGGGGGCCTCATCAGGGACGCAGTATTTT. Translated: CASSQASGGASSGTQYF.

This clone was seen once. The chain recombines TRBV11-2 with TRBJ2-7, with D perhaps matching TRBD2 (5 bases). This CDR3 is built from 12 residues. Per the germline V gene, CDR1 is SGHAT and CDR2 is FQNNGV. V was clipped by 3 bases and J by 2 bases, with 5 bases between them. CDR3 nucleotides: TGTGCCAGCAGCTTCGGGACCTACGAGCAGTACTTC. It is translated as CASSFGTYEQYF.

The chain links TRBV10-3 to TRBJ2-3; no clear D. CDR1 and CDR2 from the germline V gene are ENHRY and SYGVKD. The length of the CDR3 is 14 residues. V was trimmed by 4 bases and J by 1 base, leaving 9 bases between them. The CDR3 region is CAISGTSGTDTQYF. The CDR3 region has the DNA TGTGCCATCAGTGGAACCTCGGGCACAGATACGCAGTATTTT.

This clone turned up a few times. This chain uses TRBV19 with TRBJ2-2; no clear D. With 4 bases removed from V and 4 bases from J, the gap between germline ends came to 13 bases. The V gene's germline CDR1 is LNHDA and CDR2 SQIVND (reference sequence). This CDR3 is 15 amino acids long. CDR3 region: CASSTALRATGELFF. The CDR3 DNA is TGTGCCAGTAGTACCGCGCTTAGAGCCACCGGGGAGCTGTTTTTT.

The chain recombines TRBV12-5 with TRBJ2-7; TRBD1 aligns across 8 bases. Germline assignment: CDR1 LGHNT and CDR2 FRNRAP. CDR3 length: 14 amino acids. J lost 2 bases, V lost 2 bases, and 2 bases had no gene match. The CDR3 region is CASGLLDRAYEQYF. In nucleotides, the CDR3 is TGTGCTAGTGGTTTGCTGGACAGGGCCTACGAGCAGTACTTC.

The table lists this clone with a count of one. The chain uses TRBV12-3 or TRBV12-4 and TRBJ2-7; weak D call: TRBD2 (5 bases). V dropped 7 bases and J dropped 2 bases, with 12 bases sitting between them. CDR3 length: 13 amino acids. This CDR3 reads CASTRPGTYEQYF. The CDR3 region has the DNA TGTGCCAGCACTCGCCCGGGGACCTACGAGCAGTACTTC.

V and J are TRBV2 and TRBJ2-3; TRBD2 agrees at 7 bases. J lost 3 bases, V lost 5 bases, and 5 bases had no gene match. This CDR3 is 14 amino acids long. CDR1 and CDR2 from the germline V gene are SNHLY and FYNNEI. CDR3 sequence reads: CASSLAETTDTQYF. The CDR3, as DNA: TGTGCCAGCAGTCTAGCGGAGACTACAGATACGCAGTATTTT.

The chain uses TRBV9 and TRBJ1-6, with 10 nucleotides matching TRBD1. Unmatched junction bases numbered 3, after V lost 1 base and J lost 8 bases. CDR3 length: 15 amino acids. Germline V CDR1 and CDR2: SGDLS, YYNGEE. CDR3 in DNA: TGTGCCAGCAGCGTAAGGACAGGGGGTGATTCACCCCTCCACTTT. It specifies CASSVRTGGDSPLHF. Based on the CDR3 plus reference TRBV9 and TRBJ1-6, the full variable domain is DSGVTQTPKHLITATGQRVTLRCSPRSGDLSVYWYQQSLDQGLQFLIQYYNGEERAKGNILERFSAQQFPDLHSELNLSSLELGDSALYFCASSVRTGGDSPLHFGNGTRLTVT.

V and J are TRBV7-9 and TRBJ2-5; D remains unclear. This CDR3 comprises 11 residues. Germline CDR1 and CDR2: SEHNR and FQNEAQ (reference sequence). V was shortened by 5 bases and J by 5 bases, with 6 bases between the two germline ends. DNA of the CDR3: TGTGCCAGCAGCCCCCGGGAGACCCAGTACTTC. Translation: CASSPRETQYF. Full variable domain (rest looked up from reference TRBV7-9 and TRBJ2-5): DTGVSQNPRHKITKRGQNVTFRCDPISEHNRLYWYRQTLGQGPEFLTYFQNEAQLEKSRLLSDRFSAERPKGSFSTLEIQRTEQGDSAMYLCASSPRETQYFGPGTRLLVL.

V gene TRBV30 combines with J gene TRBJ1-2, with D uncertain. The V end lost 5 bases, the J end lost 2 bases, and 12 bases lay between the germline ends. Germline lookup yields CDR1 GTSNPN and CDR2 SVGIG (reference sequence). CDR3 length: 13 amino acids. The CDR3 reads CAWGKSRNYGYTF. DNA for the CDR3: TGTGCCTGGGGGAAAAGTCGGAACTATGGCTACACCTTC.

The chain's CDR3 is CASRAVLDSPLHF. CDR3 DNA sequence: TGTGCCAGCAGAGCCGTCCTAGACTCACCCCTCCACTTT. This sequence joins TRBV2 and TRBJ1-6; D unresolved. The V end lost 6 bases, the J end lost 10 bases, and 13 bases lay between the germline ends. CDR3 length: 13 residues. Looked up from germline, CDR1 is SNHLY and CDR2 is FYNNEI.

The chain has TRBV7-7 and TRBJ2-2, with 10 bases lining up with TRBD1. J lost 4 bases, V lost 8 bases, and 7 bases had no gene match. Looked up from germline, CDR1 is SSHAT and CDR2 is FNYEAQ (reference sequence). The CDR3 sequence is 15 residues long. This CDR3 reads CASPRTGGITGELFF. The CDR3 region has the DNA TGTGCCAGCCCACGGACAGGGGGAATCACCGGGGAGCTGTTTTTT.

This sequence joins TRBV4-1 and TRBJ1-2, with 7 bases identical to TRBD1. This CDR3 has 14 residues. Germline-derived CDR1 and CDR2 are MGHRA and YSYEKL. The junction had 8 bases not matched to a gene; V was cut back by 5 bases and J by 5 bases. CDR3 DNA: TGCGCCAGCAGCAATCCGGGACAGATTTATGGCTACACCTTC. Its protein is CASSNPGQIYGYTF.

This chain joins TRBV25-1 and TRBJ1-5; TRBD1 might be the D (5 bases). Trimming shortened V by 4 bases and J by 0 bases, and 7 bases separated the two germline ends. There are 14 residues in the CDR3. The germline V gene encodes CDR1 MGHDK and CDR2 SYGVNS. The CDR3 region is CASSAGDSNQPQHF. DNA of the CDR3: TGTGCCAGCAGTGCGGGGGATAGCAATCAGCCCCAGCATTTT.

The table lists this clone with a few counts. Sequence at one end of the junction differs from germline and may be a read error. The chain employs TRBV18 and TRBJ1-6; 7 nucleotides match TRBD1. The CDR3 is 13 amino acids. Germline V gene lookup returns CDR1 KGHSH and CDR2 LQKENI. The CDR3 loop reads CASSPSSGGMVDF. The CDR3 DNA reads TGTGCCAGCTCACCATCCTCAGGGGGGATGGTGGACTTT. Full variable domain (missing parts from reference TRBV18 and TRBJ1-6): NAGVMQNPRHLVRRRGQEARLRCSPMKGHSHVYWYRQLPEEGLKFMVYLQKENIIDESGMPKERFSAEFPKEGPSILRIQQVVRGDSAAYFCASSPSSGGMVDFGNGTRLTVT.

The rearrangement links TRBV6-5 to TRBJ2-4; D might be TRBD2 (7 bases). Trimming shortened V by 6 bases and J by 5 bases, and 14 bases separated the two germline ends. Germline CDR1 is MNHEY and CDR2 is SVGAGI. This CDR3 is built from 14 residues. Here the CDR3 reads CASSAVGGENIQYF. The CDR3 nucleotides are TGTGCCAGCAGCGCGGTAGGGGGGGAAAACATTCAGTACTTC.

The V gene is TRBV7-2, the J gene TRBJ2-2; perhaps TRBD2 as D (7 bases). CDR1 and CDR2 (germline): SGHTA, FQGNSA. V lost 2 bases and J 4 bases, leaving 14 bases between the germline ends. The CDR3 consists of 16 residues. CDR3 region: CASSLYGGASTGELFF. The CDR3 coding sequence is TGTGCCAGCAGCTTATATGGGGGGGCGAGCACCGGGGAGCTGTTTTTT.

The CDR3 is CASSRTGGNQPQHF. Here the CDR3 DNA reads TGTGCCAGCAGCCGGACTGGCGGCAATCAGCCCCAGCATTTT. The genes are TRBV3-1 (or the pseudogene TRBV3-2) and TRBJ1-5; no definite D call. The CDR3 contains 14 residues. V was trimmed by 4 bases and J by 2 bases, leaving 9 bases between them. The germline CDR1 and CDR2 sequences are LGHDT and YNNKEL (reference sequence).

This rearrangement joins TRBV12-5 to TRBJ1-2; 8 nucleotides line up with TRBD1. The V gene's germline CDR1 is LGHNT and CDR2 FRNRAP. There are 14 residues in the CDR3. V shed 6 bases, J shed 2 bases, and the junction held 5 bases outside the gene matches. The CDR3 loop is CASGGQASNYGYTF. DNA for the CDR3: TGTGCTAGTGGGGGACAGGCATCAAACTATGGCTACACCTTC.

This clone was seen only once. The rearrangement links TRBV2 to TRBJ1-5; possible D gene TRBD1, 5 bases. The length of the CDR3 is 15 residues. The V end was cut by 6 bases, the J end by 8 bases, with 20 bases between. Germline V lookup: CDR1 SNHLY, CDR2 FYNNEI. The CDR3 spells CASRVKVIQGEPQHF. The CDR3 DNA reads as TGTGCCAGCAGGGTTAAGGTGATCCAGGGCGAGCCCCAGCATTTT.

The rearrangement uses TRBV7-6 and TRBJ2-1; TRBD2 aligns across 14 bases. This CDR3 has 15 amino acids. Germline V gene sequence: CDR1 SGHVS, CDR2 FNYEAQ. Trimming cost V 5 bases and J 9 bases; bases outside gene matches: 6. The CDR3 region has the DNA TGTGCCAGCAGCCCAGGGACTAGCGGGAGAGGTGAGCAGTTCTTC. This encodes CASSPGTSGRGEQFF.

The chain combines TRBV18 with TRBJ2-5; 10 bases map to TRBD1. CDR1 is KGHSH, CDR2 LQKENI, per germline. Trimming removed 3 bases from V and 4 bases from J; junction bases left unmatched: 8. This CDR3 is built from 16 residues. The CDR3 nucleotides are TGTGCCAGCTCACCCCAGACAGGGGGCGTCGGAGAGACCCAGTACTTC. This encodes CASSPQTGGVGETQYF.

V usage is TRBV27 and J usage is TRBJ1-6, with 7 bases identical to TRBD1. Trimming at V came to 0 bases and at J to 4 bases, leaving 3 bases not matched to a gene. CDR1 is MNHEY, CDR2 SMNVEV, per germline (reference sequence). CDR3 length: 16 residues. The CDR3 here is CASSLSDRIYNSPLHF. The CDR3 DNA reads TGTGCCAGCAGTTTATCGGACAGGATTTATAATTCACCCCTCCACTTT.